A single sample gave rise to the 21 T cell receptor beta chains below, sequenced in a study of shared clonotypes between healthy human individuals. Cells designated naive CD8 were CD45RO-negative and were positively selected for CCR7, with terminally differentiated effector memory CD45RA+ cells excluded. This table comes from immunoSEQ multiplex PCR, and its TCRdb copy is limited to in-frame clones, with some not included. The sample lists about 2.1 million clones, 85% to 95% occurring once. Sample: naive CD8+ T cells from PBMCs. These receptors were obtained from a man younger than 35 in good health. Some clones in this sample may be carry-over from other donors' samples.

This sequence joins TRBV2 and TRBJ1-1; 9 bases are shared with TRBD1. CDR1 SNHLY and CDR2 FYNNEI come from the germline V gene. V was pared by 4 bases and J by 0 bases, with 9 bases of the junction left unmatched. The CDR3 has 17 amino acids. As DNA, the CDR3 is TGTGCCAGCAGTGGAGACAGGGGGAGAACCGTGAACACTGAAGCTTTCTTT. Its translation is CASSGDRGRTVNTEAFF.

This clone was counted a few times. The rearrangement links TRBV19 to TRBJ1-1; D gene uncertain. This CDR3 is built from 11 residues. CDR1 is LNHDA and CDR2 is SQIVND in the germline V gene (reference sequence). V was pared by 11 bases and J by 7 bases, with 14 bases between. DNA of the CDR3: TGTGCCGCTCGTGAAGGGCTTGAAGCTTTCTTT. It translates to CAAREGLEAFF.

J is TRBJ2-1 and V is TRBV6-6; D is possibly TRBD2 (5 bases). This CDR3 has 16 amino acids. Germline V CDR1 and CDR2: MNHNY, SVGAGI (reference sequence). The ends were cut back, 5 bases at V and 3 bases at J, with 17 bases in the middle. The CDR3 loop is CASSLLVVGSYNEQFF. DNA for the CDR3: TGTGCCAGCAGTCTGCTAGTGGTGGGGAGCTACAATGAGCAGTTCTTC.

The rearrangement joins TRBV13 to TRBJ2-1, with TRBD2 matching over 12 bases. The CDR3 consists of 18 residues. Germline V gene sequence: CDR1 PRHDT, CDR2 FYEKMQ (reference sequence). The junction had 14 bases not matched to a gene; V was cut back by 4 bases and J by 7 bases. As DNA, the CDR3 is TGTGCCAGCAGCTCCCCCGACTGGACTAGCGGGACCCCTAATGAGCAGTTCTTC. It encodes CASSSPDWTSGTPNEQFF.

The rearrangement joins TRBV27 to TRBJ2-1; tentative D call: TRBD2 (6 bases). V lost 6 bases and J lost 0, with 12 bases in between. This CDR3 contains 15 residues. Germline V gene lookup returns CDR1 MNHEY and CDR2 SMNVEV (reference sequence). The CDR3 here is CASRLGRGSYNEQFF. The CDR3, as DNA: TGTGCCAGCAGACTAGGGCGGGGCTCCTACAATGAGCAGTTCTTC.

The chain is built from TRBV27 and TRBJ1-5; tentatively, D is TRBD1 (6 bases). Per germline, CDR1 MNHEY and CDR2 SMNVEV (reference sequence). The CDR3 loop spans 17 amino acids. The V end lost 0 bases, the J end lost 2 bases, and 14 bases lay between the germline ends. CDR3 nucleotide sequence: TGTGCCAGCAGTTTATCGATGGGGGCGGTGGGCAATCAGCCCCAGCATTTT. Translation: CASSLSMGAVGNQPQHF.

The chain links TRBV2 to TRBJ2-7; 11 bases are a match to TRBD2. Germline values: CDR1 SNHLY, CDR2 FYNNEI. Germline trimming cut 2 bases from V and 2 bases from J; bases unmatched to any gene: 5. The CDR3 runs to 16 residues. The CDR3 DNA is TGTGCCAGCAGTGAAATTGCGGGACTAGCGGCCTACGAGCAGTACTTC. This codes for CASSEIAGLAAYEQYF.

The chain carries TRBV7-9 and TRBJ1-2; 9 bases map to TRBD1. Germline CDR1 and CDR2: SEHNR and FQNEAQ (reference sequence). The CDR3 totals 16 residues. V lost 5 bases to trimming and J lost 2 bases; unmatched junction nucleotides: 9. The CDR3 here is CASSELGTGRNYGYTF. The CDR3 DNA is TGTGCCAGCAGCGAGCTAGGGACAGGGAGGAACTATGGCTACACCTTC.

V gene TRBV6-4 combines with J gene TRBJ2-1; 10 bases are a match to TRBD2. V dropped 4 bases and J dropped 9; count of bases not matched to a gene: 9. The CDR3 totals 15 residues. Looked up from germline, CDR1 is MRHNA and CDR2 is SNTAGT. CDR3 in amino acids: CASSVWLAGVGEQFF. The DNA for the CDR3 is TGTGCCAGCAGTGTTTGGCTAGCGGGAGTCGGTGAGCAGTTCTTC.

This clone was seen just once. This rearrangement joins TRBV5-1 to TRBJ1-2, with D possibly matching TRBD1 (5 bases). Germline V lookup: CDR1 SGHRS, CDR2 YFSETQ. CDR3 length: 11 residues. V lost 5 bases to trimming and J lost 6 bases, with 8 bases between them. The CDR3 nucleotides are TGCGCCAGCAGTCCAGGGAATGGCTACACCTTC. This encodes CASSPGNGYTF.

V gene TRBV5-8 combines with J gene TRBJ1-5; no clear D gene. CDR3 size: 12 residues. V was cut by 5 bases and J by 5 bases, with 8 bases left in between. Per germline, CDR1 SGHTS and CDR2 YDEGEE. The CDR3 here is CASRGADQPQHF. In DNA form, the CDR3 reads TGTGCCAGCAGGGGCGCAGATCAGCCCCAGCATTTT.

The V gene is TRBV9, the J gene TRBJ2-1; 9 bases are shared with TRBD2. The CDR3 covers 15 residues. The ends lost 0 bases at V and 10 bases at J; junction bases unmatched: 8. Germline V lookup: CDR1 SGDLS, CDR2 YYNGEE. Here the CDR3 DNA reads TGTGCCAGCAGCGTAGGGACTAGCGCAGTTTTAGAGCAGTTCTTC. This gives the protein CASSVGTSAVLEQFF.

Concerning this clone: Other DNA sequences in the sample encode the same CDR3. The V gene is TRBV27, the J gene TRBJ2-7, with no clear D. CDR3 length: 14 residues. Germline V gene data show CDR1 as MNHEY and CDR2 as SMNVEV (reference sequence). Trimming stripped 0 bases from V and 2 bases from J, with 8 bases between. The CDR3 sequence is CASSLSGSPYEQYF. In DNA form, the CDR3 reads TGTGCCAGCAGTTTATCGGGCTCCCCCTACGAGCAGTACTTC.

The V and J genes are TRBV11-2 and TRBJ2-1, with D possibly being TRBD2 (5 bases). Germline-derived CDR1 and CDR2 are SGHAT and FQNNGV. V was clipped by 0 bases and J by 9 bases, with 12 bases between them. There are 14 residues in the CDR3. The CDR3 loop reads CASSLDFGSVEQFF. For the CDR3, the DNA is TGTGCCAGCAGCTTAGATTTTGGTAGCGTTGAGCAGTTCTTC.

The CDR3 here is CASSLRQGRIEQYF. CDR3 nucleotide sequence: TGTGCCAGCAGCCTCCGACAGGGGCGCATCGAGCAGTACTTC. The genes are TRBV14 and TRBJ2-7; 8 bases are a match to TRBD1. The ends lost 4 bases at V and 6 bases at J; junction bases unmatched: 8. There are 14 residues in the CDR3. Per the germline V gene, CDR1 is SGHDN and CDR2 is FVKESK.

The V and J genes are TRBV29-1 and TRBJ2-7; 7 bases fit TRBD2. With V trimmed by 5 bases and J by 5 bases, 9 bases remained unmatched. The CDR3 totals 13 residues. Germline CDR1 reads SQVTM; CDR2 reads ANQGSEA. The CDR3 reads CSVLGGRSHEQYF. The CDR3 DNA is TGCAGCGTTCTGGGCGGGAGAAGTCACGAGCAGTACTTC.

J is TRBJ2-7 and V is TRBV5-6; D unclear. The CDR3 loop spans 14 amino acids. V gave up 0 bases and J gave up 3 bases, with 10 bases separating them. CDR1 is SGHDT, CDR2 YYEEEE, per germline. CDR3 in amino acids: CASSLGASIYEQYF. CDR3 bases: TGTGCCAGCAGCTTGGGGGCGAGCATCTACGAGCAGTACTTC.

The V and J genes are TRBV7-9 and TRBJ2-1; perhaps TRBD1 as D (5 bases). Germline V gives CDR1 SEHNR, CDR2 FQNEAQ (reference sequence). Trimming left V 1 base short and J 0 bases short, with 10 bases between. The CDR3 length is 16 residues. The CDR3 region is CASSLDPGNSYNEQFF. The CDR3 DNA is TGTGCCAGCAGCTTAGACCCAGGGAACTCCTACAATGAGCAGTTCTTC.

The chain uses TRBV18 and TRBJ2-3; 14 bases map to TRBD2. The CDR3 covers 22 residues. The V gene's germline CDR1 is KGHSH and CDR2 LQKENI. The V and J ends lost 6 bases and 0 bases, in that order; junction bases with no gene match: 20. In nucleotides, the CDR3 is TGTGCCAGCTCTCTGGACAGATTGATAGGACTAGCGGGAGGCGAAAGCACAGATACGCAGTATTTT. It yields the protein CASSLDRLIGLAGGESTDTQYF.

The V call is TRBV9, the J call TRBJ2-1; 8 bases map to TRBD2. The trim removed 0 bases at V and 5 bases at J, leaving 7 bases unmatched. CDR3 size: 16 residues. Germline V gene data show CDR1 as SGDLS and CDR2 as YYNGEE. The CDR3 region has the DNA TGTGCCAGCAGCGTAGAGGGCACGGGAGGGGACAATGAGCAGTTCTTC. Amino acid sequence: CASSVEGTGGDNEQFF.

Details on this clone: This sample includes further DNA sequences coding for the same CDR3. The rearrangement uses TRBV29-1 and TRBJ2-1; D gene ambiguous. V lost 3 bases to trimming and J lost 4 bases, with 7 bases between them. Germline values: CDR1 SQVTM, CDR2 ANQGSEA. The CDR3 is 12 amino acids. For the CDR3, the DNA is TGCAGCGTTGAGCCCAATTACAATGAGCAGTTCTTC. Protein: CSVEPNYNEQFF.